The 30 T cell receptor beta chains reported below all come from one sample, sequenced in a study of blood T cell repertoires in COVID-19 (TCRdb year 2020). Library creation used the immunoSEQ multiplex PCR assay. Not all clones reach the TCRdb copy of this immuneACCESS table, which keeps in-frame sequences only. Checked studies attribute under half of the gap to unresolved V genes and leave the rest unexplained. The sample table records 120,000 to 150,000 clones; around 80% of these occur just once. The top ten clones comprise about 39% of the sample. The sample comprised peripheral blood. The receptors stem from a human donor in a cohort sampled during active COVID-19.

The chain has TRBV20-1 and TRBJ2-3; TRBD2 aligns across 14 bases. The germline V gene encodes CDR1 DFQATT and CDR2 SNEGSKA (reference sequence). The V gene end was trimmed by 3 bases and the J gene end by 4 bases; junction bases not matched to a gene: 12. This CDR3 has 18 residues. CDR3 residues: CSASTTTSGGAEADTQYF. Here the CDR3 DNA reads TGCAGTGCTAGTACCACGACTAGCGGGGGGGCAGAAGCAGATACGCAGTATTTT.

This rearrangement joins TRBV5-5 to TRBJ1-3; D call uncertain. Trimming took off 1 base at V and 4 bases at J, with 6 bases between the two ends. This CDR3 comprises 13 residues. CDR1 SGHKS and CDR2 YYEKEE come from the germline V gene (reference sequence). The CDR3 DNA is TGTGCCAGCAGCTTGACGGAGGGAAACACCATATATTTT. The encoded protein is CASSLTEGNTIYF.

The chain recombines TRBV18 with TRBJ2-1, with 7 nucleotides matching TRBD1. The CDR3 totals 15 residues. The junction had 5 bases not matched to a gene; V was cut back by 2 bases and J by 4 bases. CDR1 is KGHSH, CDR2 LQKENI, per germline. CDR3 residues: CASSPTGTAYNEQFF. DNA for the CDR3: TGTGCCAGCTCACCAACTGGGACAGCTTACAATGAGCAGTTCTTC.

CDR3 coding DNA: TGTGCCAGAAGCTTGGACAGGCAGACCCAGTACTTC. Its protein is CARSLDRQTQYF. The chain combines TRBV5-3 with TRBJ2-5; possibly TRBD1 for D (5 bases). Being an ORF, TRBV5-3 has a function that is uncertain. The CDR3 runs 12 residues. V lost 0 bases to trimming and J lost 6 bases, with 6 bases between them.

The chain carries TRBV6-2 or TRBV6-3 and TRBJ1-5; D is perhaps TRBD1 (6 bases). Germline CDR1 reads MNHEY; CDR2 reads SVGEGT. Trimming stripped 4 bases from V and 0 bases from J, with 10 bases between. This CDR3 is built from 15 residues. The CDR3 DNA reads as TGTGCCAGCAGTTCGGACAGATATAGCAATCAGCCCCAGCATTTT. This codes for CASSSDRYSNQPQHF.

The rearrangement uses TRBV2 and TRBJ1-5; D ambiguous. The CDR3 runs to 12 residues. Germline V lookup: CDR1 SNHLY, CDR2 FYNNEI. V was shortened by 6 bases and J by 6 bases, with 9 bases between the two germline ends. The CDR3 sequence: CASSPGSQPQHF. The DNA of the CDR3 is TGTGCCAGCAGCCCGGGTAGTCAGCCCCAGCATTTT. Variable domain in full (rest from reference TRBV2 and TRBJ1-5): EPEVTQTPSHQVTQMGQEVILRCVPISNHLYFYWYRQILGQKVEFLVSFYNNEISEKSEIFDDQFSVERPDGSNFTLKIRSTKLEDSAMYFCASSPGSQPQHFGDGTRLSIL.

The rearrangement links TRBV28 to TRBJ1-1; D perhaps matches TRBD1 (5 bases). Germline loops: CDR1 MDHEN, CDR2 SYDVKM. There are 14 residues in the CDR3. Trimming shortened V by 6 bases and J by 5 bases, and 16 bases separated the two germline ends. The CDR3 DNA follows: TGTGCCAGCAGCCAGACCCAGACAGTTACTGAAGCTTTCTTT. As protein: CASSQTQTVTEAFF.

CDR3 DNA: TGCAGCGCTATGGGATGGGGACTAGCCGCCGTCGAGCAGTACTTC. Translation gives CSAMGWGLAAVEQYF. The chain has TRBV29-1 and TRBJ2-7; 9 nucleotides line up with TRBD2. Germline CDR1 is SQVTM and CDR2 is ANQGSEA. V was pared by 7 bases and J by 6 bases, with 16 bases of the junction left unmatched. The CDR3 covers 15 residues.

The rearrangement uses TRBV18 and TRBJ2-1; 7 nucleotides align to TRBD2. Germline V gene data show CDR1 as KGHSH and CDR2 as LQKENI. With 2 bases clipped from V and 4 bases from J, the junction kept 11 bases outside the gene matches. This CDR3 is built from 17 residues. The CDR3 spells CASSPGIGGGKYNEQFF. CDR3 bases: TGTGCCAGCTCACCAGGAATTGGCGGGGGAAAATACAATGAGCAGTTCTTC.

The CDR3: CASSRGTGYEQYF. The CDR3 DNA reads as TGTGCCAGCAGCCGCGGGACAGGCTACGAGCAGTACTTC. The genes are TRBV5-4 and TRBJ2-7; 8 nucleotides agree with TRBD1. Unmatched junction bases numbered 3, after V lost 4 bases and J lost 3 bases. Germline V gene lookup returns CDR1 SGHNT and CDR2 YYREEE (reference sequence). The length of the CDR3 is 13 residues.

The rearrangement joins TRBV28 to TRBJ1-4; 9 nucleotides agree with TRBD1. The J segment lost 5 bases and the V segment lost 4 bases, leaving 14 bases of the junction unmatched. Per the germline V gene, CDR1 is MDHEN and CDR2 is SYDVKM. This CDR3 contains 18 residues. The CDR3 spells CASSYMAPGTGYNEKLFF. The CDR3 DNA follows: TGTGCCAGCAGTTATATGGCCCCCGGGACAGGGTACAATGAAAAACTGTTTTTT.

In its sample, this clone was seen once. This sequence joins TRBV5-4 and TRBJ1-1; TRBD1 aligns across 10 bases. The CDR3 totals 18 residues. Germline V gene sequence: CDR1 SGHNT, CDR2 YYREEE (reference sequence). Germline trimming cut 4 bases from V and 0 bases from J; bases unmatched to any gene: 12. The CDR3 DNA sequence: TGTGCCAGCAGCGGTTCCCGGGACAGGGGCACCATGAACACTGAAGCTTTCTTT. Amino acid sequence: CASSGSRDRGTMNTEAFF.

This chain links TRBV13 with TRBJ1-6; D is unresolved. This CDR3 is 15 amino acids long. Germline assignment: CDR1 PRHDT and CDR2 FYEKMQ (reference sequence). Trimming shortened V by 5 bases and J by 10 bases, and 18 bases separated the two germline ends. Here the CDR3 DNA reads TGTGCCAGCAGCACAAGGACCCTCGGGGTGTCACCCCTCCACTTT. This gives the protein CASSTRTLGVSPLHF. The entire variable domain, with the rest obtained from reference TRBV13 and TRBJ1-6, is as follows: AAGVIQSPRHLIKEKRETATLKCYPIPRHDTVYWYQQGPGQDPQFLISFYEKMQSDKGSIPDRFSAQQFSDYHSELNMSSLELGDSALYFCASSTRTLGVSPLHFGNGTRLTVT.

The V call is TRBV27, the J call TRBJ2-7; TRBD1 matches 10 bases. The V segment lost 3 bases and the J segment 3 bases; nucleotides outside the gene matches: 11. Germline CDR1 and CDR2: MNHEY and SMNVEV (reference sequence). CDR3 length: 17 residues. The CDR3, as DNA: TGTGCCAGCAGTTTTCTTACTCCGGGACAGGGGATCTACGAGCAGTACTTC. It codes for CASSFLTPGQGIYEQYF.

V usage is TRBV7-3 and J usage is TRBJ2-2; TRBD1 aligns across 7 bases. The CDR3 covers 15 residues. Germline V gene sequence: CDR1 SGHTA, CDR2 FQGTGA. V was clipped by 2 bases and J by 0 bases; unmatched bases: 0. The CDR3 sequence is CASSLQGANTGELFF. In DNA form, the CDR3 reads TGTGCCAGCAGCTTACAGGGGGCGAACACCGGGGAGCTGTTTTTT.

The chain recombines TRBV28 with TRBJ1-1, with D possibly TRBD1 on 6 matching bases. Trimming removed 4 bases from V and 1 base from J, with 16 bases in between. The CDR3 consists of 16 residues. Germline CDR1 is MDHEN and CDR2 is SYDVKM. The CDR3 loop is CASSSPVGAGNTEAFF. CDR3 DNA: TGTGCCAGCAGTTCTCCCGTGGGGGCAGGGAACACTGAAGCTTTCTTT.

The CDR3 sequence: CASSLRQGNQPQHF. For the CDR3, the DNA is TGTGCCAGCAGCTTAAGACAAGGCAATCAGCCCCAGCATTTT. The rearrangement uses TRBV5-8 and TRBJ1-5; no clear D. Germline assignment: CDR1 SGHTS and CDR2 YDEGEE. The CDR3 is 14 amino acids. Trimming left V 2 bases short and J 2 bases short, with 8 bases between.

The CDR3 reads CASSLDRDYGYTF. Here the CDR3 DNA reads TGTGCCAGCAGCTTGGACAGGGACTATGGCTACACCTTC. V is TRBV5-4 and J is TRBJ1-2, with a weak D call TRBD1 (6 bases). Trimming shortened V by 0 bases and J by 3 bases, and 6 bases separated the two germline ends. The CDR3 is 13 residues long. Germline CDR1 is SGHNT and CDR2 is YYREEE (reference sequence).

V gene TRBV11-2 combines with J gene TRBJ1-3, with D tentatively TRBD1 (5 bases). From germline, CDR1 is SGHAT and CDR2 FQNNGV. The CDR3 runs 17 residues. The V end lost 2 bases, the J end lost 1 base, and 15 bases lay between the germline ends. The CDR3: CASSLNGGGVSGNTIYF. The CDR3 nucleotides read TGTGCCAGCAGCTTAAATGGGGGAGGTGTGTCTGGAAACACCATATATTTT. Complete variable domain (other parts from reference TRBV11-2 and TRBJ1-3): EAGVAQSPRYKIIEKRQSVAFWCNPISGHATLYWYQQILGQGPKLLIQFQNNGVVDDSQLPKDRFSAERLKGVDSTLKIQPAKLEDSAVYLCASSLNGGGVSGNTIYFGEGSWLTVV.

The CDR3 is CASSFSRGGAAGELFF. The CDR3 DNA follows: TGTGCCAGCAGTTTCTCCCGGGGGGGCGCCGCCGGGGAGCTGTTTTTT. The chain combines TRBV27 with TRBJ2-2; 8 bases align to TRBD2. CDR1 is MNHEY and CDR2 is SMNVEV in the germline V gene (reference sequence). J was trimmed by 6 bases and V by 3 bases; bases with no gene match: 9. The CDR3 is made up of 16 amino acids.

The chain combines TRBV5-1 with TRBJ1-2; 10 bases match TRBD1. Per the germline V gene, CDR1 is SGHRS and CDR2 is YFSETQ. V dropped 4 bases and J dropped 7; count of bases not matched to a gene: 7. The CDR3 is made up of 14 amino acids. The CDR3: CASSKRQGAGGYTF. The CDR3 DNA reads TGCGCCAGCAGCAAGAGACAGGGGGCGGGTGGCTACACCTTC.

The chain has TRBV7-2 and TRBJ1-1; 8 bases line up with TRBD1. J lost 5 bases, V lost 4 bases, and 6 bases had no gene match. Germline loops: CDR1 SGHTA, CDR2 FQGNSA. The CDR3 contains 14 residues. CDR3 nucleotide sequence: TGTGCCAGCAGCTCAGGGGGCTTCGGTACTGAAGCTTTCTTT. Its translation: CASSSGGFGTEAFF. Combining the CDR3 with reference TRBV7-2 and TRBJ1-1 gives the whole variable domain GAGVSQSPSNKVTEKGKDVELRCDPISGHTALYWYRQSLGQGLEFLIYFQGNSAPDKSGLPSDRFSAERTGGSVSTLTIQRTQQEDSAVYLCASSSGGFGTEAFFGQGTRLTVV.

The chain combines TRBV29-1 with TRBJ1-6; possibly TRBD1 for D (5 bases). CDR1 and CDR2 from the germline V gene are SQVTM and ANQGSEA. The CDR3 totals 16 residues. Trimming cost V 0 bases and J 2 bases, with 11 bases left between them. The CDR3 nucleotides are TGCAGCGTTGAAGATCTGATAGGGGCCTATAATTCACCCCTCCACTTT. Its protein product is CSVEDLIGAYNSPLHF.

This clone was seen just once. The rearrangement joins TRBV29-1 to TRBJ2-5; 15 nucleotides align to TRBD2. From germline, CDR1 is SQVTM and CDR2 ANQGSEA. CDR3 length: 15 residues. V was pared by 7 bases and J by 5 bases, with 8 bases of the junction left unmatched. CDR3 coding DNA: TGCAGCGCCAGGACTAGCGGGGGGGCTGACGAGACCCAGTACTTC. It encodes CSARTSGGADETQYF.

The CDR3 nucleotides read TGCAGTGCTAGTCCTCCAGGGATGAACACTGAAGCTTTCTTT. Residues: CSASPPGMNTEAFF. The chain couples TRBV20-1 to TRBJ1-1; D is possibly TRBD1 (5 bases). V was clipped by 3 bases and J by 0 bases, with 11 bases between them. CDR1 and CDR2 (germline): DFQATT, SNEGSKA (reference sequence). The CDR3 is made up of 14 amino acids.

The chain carries TRBV19 and TRBJ2-5; 10 positions match TRBD2. CDR1 LNHDA and CDR2 SQIVND come from the germline V gene (reference sequence). V lost 3 bases, J lost 5 bases, and 3 bases stayed unmatched. The CDR3 sequence is 14 residues long. The CDR3 region has the DNA TGTGCCAGTAGTATGCTTAGCGGGGGGGAGACCCAGTACTTC. This codes for CASSMLSGGETQYF.

The chain recombines TRBV5-6 with TRBJ2-7; 7 bases align to TRBD2. Germline CDR1 SGHDT, CDR2 YYEEEE. The CDR3 consists of 15 residues. Trimming removed 0 bases from V and 0 bases from J; junction bases left unmatched: 3. CDR3 region: CASSLGAGVSYEQYF. In DNA, the CDR3 is TGTGCCAGCAGCTTGGGGGCGGGGGTCTCCTACGAGCAGTACTTC.

This rearrangement joins TRBV3-1 (or the pseudogene TRBV3-2) to TRBJ1-2; D possibly corresponds to TRBD1 (5 bases). The CDR3 loop spans 15 amino acids. Germline V gene lookup returns CDR1 LGHDT and CDR2 YNNKEL (reference sequence). V shed 0 bases and J shed 7 bases, with 15 bases lying between them. The CDR3 reads CASSQDRRGFGGYTF. CDR3 bases: TGTGCCAGCAGCCAAGATAGAAGGGGTTTCGGTGGCTACACCTTC.

The chain carries TRBV29-1 and TRBJ2-5, with D possibly TRBD2 on 6 matching bases. Germline V gene data show CDR1 as SQVTM and CDR2 as ANQGSEA. This CDR3 comprises 10 residues. The V end lost 6 bases, the J end lost 4 bases, and 6 bases lay between the germline ends. CDR3 region: CSVGGETQYF. In nucleotides, the CDR3 is TGCAGCGTGGGAGGAGAGACCCAGTACTTC.

This rearrangement joins TRBV5-1 to TRBJ1-4; no firm D call. Germline V gene lookup returns CDR1 SGHRS and CDR2 YFSETQ. The CDR3 consists of 13 residues. Trimming took 4 bases from V and 5 from J, leaving 9 bases between them. The CDR3 sequence: CASSLQANEKLFF. As DNA, the CDR3 is TGCGCCAGCAGCCTTCAGGCAAATGAAAAACTGTTTTTT.